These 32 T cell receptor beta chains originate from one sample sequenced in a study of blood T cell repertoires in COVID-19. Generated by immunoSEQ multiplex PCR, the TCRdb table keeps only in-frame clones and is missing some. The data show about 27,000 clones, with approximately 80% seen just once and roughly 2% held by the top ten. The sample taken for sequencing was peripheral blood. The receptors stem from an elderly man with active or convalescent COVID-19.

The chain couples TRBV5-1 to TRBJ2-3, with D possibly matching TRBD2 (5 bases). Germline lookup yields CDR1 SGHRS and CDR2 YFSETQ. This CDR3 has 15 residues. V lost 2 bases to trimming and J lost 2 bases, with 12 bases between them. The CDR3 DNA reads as TGCGCCAGCAGCTTTAAAGGGAGCCTCACAGATACGCAGTATTTT. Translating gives CASSFKGSLTDTQYF. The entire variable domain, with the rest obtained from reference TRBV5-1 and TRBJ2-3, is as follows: KAGVTQTPRYLIKTRGQQVTLSCSPISGHRSVSWYQQTPGQGLQFLFEYFSETQRNKGNFPGRFSGRQFSNSRSEMNVSTLELGDSALYLCASSFKGSLTDTQYFGPGTRLTVL.

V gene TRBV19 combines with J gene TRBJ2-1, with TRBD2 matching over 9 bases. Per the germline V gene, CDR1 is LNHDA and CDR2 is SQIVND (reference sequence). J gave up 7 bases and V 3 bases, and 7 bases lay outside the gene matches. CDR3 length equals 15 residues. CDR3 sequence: CASSILAGVSNEQFF. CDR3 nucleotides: TGTGCCAGTAGTATTTTAGCGGGAGTGTCGAATGAGCAGTTCTTC.

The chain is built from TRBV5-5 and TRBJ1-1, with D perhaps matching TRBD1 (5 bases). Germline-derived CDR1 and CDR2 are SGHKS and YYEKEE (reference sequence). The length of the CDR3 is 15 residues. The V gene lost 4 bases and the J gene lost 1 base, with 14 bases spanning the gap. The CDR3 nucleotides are TGTGCCAGCAGCCCTACGGGACTTTGGAACACTGAAGCTTTCTTT. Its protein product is CASSPTGLWNTEAFF.

CDR3 sequence (DNA): TGCGCCAGCAGCTTGGGACAGGGGATGAACACTGAAGCTTTCTTT. Protein sequence: CASSLGQGMNTEAFF. The rearrangement links TRBV5-1 to TRBJ1-1; 8 bases match TRBD1. The germline V gene encodes CDR1 SGHRS and CDR2 YFSETQ. The CDR3 extends over 15 amino acids. J lost 0 bases, V lost 0 bases, and 1 base had no gene match.

The CDR3 protein is CASSPVDRPYEQYF. In DNA, the CDR3 is TGTGCCAGCTCACCAGTCGACAGGCCCTACGAGCAGTACTTC. The rearrangement links TRBV18 to TRBJ2-7; the D gene is possibly TRBD1 (6 bases). Trimming cost V 2 bases and J 2 bases, with 10 bases left between them. Per germline, CDR1 KGHSH and CDR2 LQKENI. CDR3 length: 14 residues. Filled out from reference TRBV18 and TRBJ2-7, the complete variable domain reads NAGVMQNPRHLVRRRGQEARLRCSPMKGHSHVYWYRQLPEEGLKFMVYLQKENIIDESGMPKERFSAEFPKEGPSILRIQQVVRGDSAAYFCASSPVDRPYEQYFGPGTRLTVT.

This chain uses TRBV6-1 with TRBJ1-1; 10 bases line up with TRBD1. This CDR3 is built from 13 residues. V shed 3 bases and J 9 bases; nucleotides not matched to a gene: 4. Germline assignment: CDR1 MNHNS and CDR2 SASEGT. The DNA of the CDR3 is TGTGCCAGCAGTGATCGGGACAGGGGAAAAGCTTTCTTT. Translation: CASSDRDRGKAFF.

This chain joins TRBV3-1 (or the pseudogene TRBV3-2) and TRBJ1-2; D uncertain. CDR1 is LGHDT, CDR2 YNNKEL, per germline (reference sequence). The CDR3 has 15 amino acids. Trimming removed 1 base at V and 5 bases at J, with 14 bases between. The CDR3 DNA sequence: TGTGCCAGCAGCCAAGTCGGGTTCGATAAATATGGCTACACCTTC. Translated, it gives CASSQVGFDKYGYTF.

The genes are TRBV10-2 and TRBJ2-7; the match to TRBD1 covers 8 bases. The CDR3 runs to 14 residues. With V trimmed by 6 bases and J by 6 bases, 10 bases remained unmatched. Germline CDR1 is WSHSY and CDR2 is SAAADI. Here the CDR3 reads CASRDGQGKSEQYF. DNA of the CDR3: TGCGCCAGCAGAGACGGACAGGGTAAAAGCGAGCAGTACTTC.

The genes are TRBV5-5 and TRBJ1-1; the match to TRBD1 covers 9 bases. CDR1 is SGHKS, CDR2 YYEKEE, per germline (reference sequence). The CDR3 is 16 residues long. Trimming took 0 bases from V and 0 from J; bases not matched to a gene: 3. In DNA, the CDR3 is TGTGCCAGCAGCTTGGGGACAGGGGCCCTGAACACTGAAGCTTTCTTT. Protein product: CASSLGTGALNTEAFF.

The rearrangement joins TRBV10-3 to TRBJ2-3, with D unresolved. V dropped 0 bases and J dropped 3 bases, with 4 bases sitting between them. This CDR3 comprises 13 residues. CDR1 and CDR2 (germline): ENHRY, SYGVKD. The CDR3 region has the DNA TGTGCCATCAGTGAGTCAGAGACAGATACGCAGTATTTT. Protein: CAISESETDTQYF.

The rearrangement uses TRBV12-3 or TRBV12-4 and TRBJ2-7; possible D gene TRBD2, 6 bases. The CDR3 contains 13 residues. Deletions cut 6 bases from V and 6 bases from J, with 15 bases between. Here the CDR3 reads CASRKDGTVEQYF. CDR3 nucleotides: TGTGCCAGCAGGAAGGATGGGACTGTCGAGCAGTACTTC.

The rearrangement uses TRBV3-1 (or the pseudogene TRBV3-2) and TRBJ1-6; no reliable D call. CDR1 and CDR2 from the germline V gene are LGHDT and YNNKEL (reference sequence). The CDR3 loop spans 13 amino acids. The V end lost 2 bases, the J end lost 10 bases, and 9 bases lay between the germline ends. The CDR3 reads CASSQYQQSPLHF. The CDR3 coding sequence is TGTGCCAGCAGCCAATACCAACAATCACCCCTCCACTTT.

In DNA, the CDR3 is TGTGCCAGCACCGGGACAGGGGTCCTTAACTATGGCTACACCTTC. Encoded protein: CASTGTGVLNYGYTF. The rearrangement links TRBV7-9 to TRBJ1-2, with TRBD1 matching over 10 bases. The V gene end was trimmed by 7 bases and the J gene end by 1 base; junction bases not matched to a gene: 6. CDR1 is SEHNR, CDR2 FQNEAQ, per germline (reference sequence). This CDR3 has 15 residues.

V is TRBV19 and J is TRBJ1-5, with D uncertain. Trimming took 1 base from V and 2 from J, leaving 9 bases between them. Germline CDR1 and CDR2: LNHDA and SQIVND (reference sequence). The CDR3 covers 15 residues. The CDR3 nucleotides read TGTGCCAGTAGTATAGGGGCATCGGGCAATCAGCCCCAGCATTTT. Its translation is CASSIGASGNQPQHF.

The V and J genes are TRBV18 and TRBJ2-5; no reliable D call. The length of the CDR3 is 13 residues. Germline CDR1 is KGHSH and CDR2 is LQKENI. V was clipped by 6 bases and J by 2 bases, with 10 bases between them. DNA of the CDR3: TGTGCCAGCTCCATTGGGCCGCAAGAGACCCAGTACTTC. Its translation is CASSIGPQETQYF.

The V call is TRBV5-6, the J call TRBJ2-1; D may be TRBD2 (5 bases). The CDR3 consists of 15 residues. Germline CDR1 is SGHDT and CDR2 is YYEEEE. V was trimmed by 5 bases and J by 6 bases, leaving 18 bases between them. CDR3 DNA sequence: TGTGCCAGCAGAAAGGACTGGAGTTCCCTCAATGAGCAGTTCTTC. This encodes CASRKDWSSLNEQFF.

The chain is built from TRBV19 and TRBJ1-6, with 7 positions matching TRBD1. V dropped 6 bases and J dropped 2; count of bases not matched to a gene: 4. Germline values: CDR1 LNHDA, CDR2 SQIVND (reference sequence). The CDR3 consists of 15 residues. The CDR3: CASRDRWTYNSPLHF. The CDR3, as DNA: TGTGCCAGTAGGGACAGGTGGACCTATAATTCACCCCTCCACTTT.

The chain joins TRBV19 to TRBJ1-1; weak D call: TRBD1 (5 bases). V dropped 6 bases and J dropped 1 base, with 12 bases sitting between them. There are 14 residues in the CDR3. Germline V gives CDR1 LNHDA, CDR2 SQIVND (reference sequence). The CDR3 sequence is CASSGRASNTEAFF. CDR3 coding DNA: TGTGCCAGTAGCGGCAGGGCCTCGAACACTGAAGCTTTCTTT.

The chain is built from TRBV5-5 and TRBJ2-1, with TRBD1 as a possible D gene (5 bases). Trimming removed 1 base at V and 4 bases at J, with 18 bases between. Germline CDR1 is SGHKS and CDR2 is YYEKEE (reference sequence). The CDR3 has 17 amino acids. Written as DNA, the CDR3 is TGTGCCAGCAGCTTGACCCTATTGGCGACAGATTACAATGAGCAGTTCTTC. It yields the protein CASSLTLLATDYNEQFF. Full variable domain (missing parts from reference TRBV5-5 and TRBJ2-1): DAGVTQSPTHLIKTRGQQVTLRCSPISGHKSVSWYQQVLGQGPQFIFQYYEKEERGRGNFPDRFSARQFPNYSSELNVNALLLGDSALYLCASSLTLLATDYNEQFFGPGTRLTVL.

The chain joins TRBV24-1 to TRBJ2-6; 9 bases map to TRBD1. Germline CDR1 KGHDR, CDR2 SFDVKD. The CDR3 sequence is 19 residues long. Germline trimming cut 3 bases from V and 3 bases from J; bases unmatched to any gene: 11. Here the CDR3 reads CATSDPTGGADSGANVLTF. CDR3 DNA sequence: TGTGCCACCAGTGATCCCACAGGGGGCGCGGATAGTGGGGCCAACGTCCTGACTTTC.

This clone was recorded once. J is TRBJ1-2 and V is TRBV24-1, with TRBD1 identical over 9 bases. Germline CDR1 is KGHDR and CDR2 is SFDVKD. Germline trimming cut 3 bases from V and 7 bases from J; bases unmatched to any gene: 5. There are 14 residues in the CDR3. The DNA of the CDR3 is TGTGCCACCAGTGATACGAACAGGGGGCTTGGCTACACCTTC. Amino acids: CATSDTNRGLGYTF.

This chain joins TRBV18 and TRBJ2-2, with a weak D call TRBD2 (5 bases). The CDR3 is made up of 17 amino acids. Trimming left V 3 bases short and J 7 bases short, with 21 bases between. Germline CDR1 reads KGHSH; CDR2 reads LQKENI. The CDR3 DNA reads TGTGCCAGCTCACCCGACGGGAAGGGAAGATCGGGCGGGGAGCTGTTTTTT. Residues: CASSPDGKGRSGGELFF.

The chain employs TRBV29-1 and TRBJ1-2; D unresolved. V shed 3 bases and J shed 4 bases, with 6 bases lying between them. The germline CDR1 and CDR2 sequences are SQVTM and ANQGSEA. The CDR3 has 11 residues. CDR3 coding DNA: TGCAGCGTTGATGGGAGCTATGGCTACACCTTC. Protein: CSVDGSYGYTF.

The CDR3 spells CASSLEPGQGFTQYF. The CDR3 bases are TGTGCCAGCAGCTTAGAACCGGGACAGGGATTTACGCAGTATTTT. This chain links TRBV7-2 with TRBJ2-3; 9 bases are shared with TRBD1. The ends lost 1 base at V and 8 bases at J; junction bases unmatched: 7. The CDR3 spans 15 residues. Germline V CDR1 and CDR2: SGHTA, FQGNSA.

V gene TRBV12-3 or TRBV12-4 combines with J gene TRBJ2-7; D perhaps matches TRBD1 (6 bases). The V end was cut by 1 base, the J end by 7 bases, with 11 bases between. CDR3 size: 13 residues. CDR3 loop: CASSLGTGIEQYF. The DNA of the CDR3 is TGTGCCAGCAGTTTAGGAACAGGGATTGAGCAGTACTTC.

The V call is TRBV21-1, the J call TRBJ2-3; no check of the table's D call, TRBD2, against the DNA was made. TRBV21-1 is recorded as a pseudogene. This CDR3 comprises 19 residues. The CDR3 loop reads CARGDTGVAGGPCTDTQYF. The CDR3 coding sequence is TGTGCCAGGGGCGATACAGGGGTAGCGGGAGGGCCGTGCACAGATACGCAGTATTTT.

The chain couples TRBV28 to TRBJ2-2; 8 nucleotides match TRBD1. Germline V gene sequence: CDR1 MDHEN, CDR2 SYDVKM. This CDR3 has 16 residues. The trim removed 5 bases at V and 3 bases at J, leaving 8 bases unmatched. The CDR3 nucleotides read TGTGCCAGCAGTCTCCCGGACAGGGCGCACACCGGGGAGCTGTTTTTT. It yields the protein CASSLPDRAHTGELFF.

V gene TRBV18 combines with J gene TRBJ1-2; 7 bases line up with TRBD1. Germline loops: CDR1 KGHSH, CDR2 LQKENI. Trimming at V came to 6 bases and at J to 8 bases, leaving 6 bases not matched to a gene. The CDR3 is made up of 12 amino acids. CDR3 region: CASSSNRGGYTF. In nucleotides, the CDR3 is TGTGCCAGCTCGAGCAACAGGGGAGGCTACACCTTC.

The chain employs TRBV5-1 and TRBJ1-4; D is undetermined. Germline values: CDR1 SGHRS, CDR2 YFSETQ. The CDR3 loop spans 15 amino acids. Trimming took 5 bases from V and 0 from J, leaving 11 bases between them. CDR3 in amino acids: CASRREGPTNEKLFF. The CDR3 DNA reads TGCGCCAGCAGGCGGGAGGGTCCAACTAATGAAAAACTGTTTTTT.

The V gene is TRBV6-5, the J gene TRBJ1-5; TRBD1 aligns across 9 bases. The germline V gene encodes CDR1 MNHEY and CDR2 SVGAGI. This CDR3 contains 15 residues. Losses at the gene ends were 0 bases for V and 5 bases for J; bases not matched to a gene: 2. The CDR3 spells CASSYSGQGHQPQHF. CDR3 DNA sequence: TGTGCCAGCAGTTACTCGGGACAGGGACATCAGCCCCAGCATTTT.

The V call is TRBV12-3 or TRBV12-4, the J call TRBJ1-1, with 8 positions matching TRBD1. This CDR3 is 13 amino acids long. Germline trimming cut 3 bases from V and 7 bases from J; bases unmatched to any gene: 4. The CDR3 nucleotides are TGTGCCAGCAGTTTCGGACAGGGAATTGAAGCTTTCTTT. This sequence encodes CASSFGQGIEAFF.

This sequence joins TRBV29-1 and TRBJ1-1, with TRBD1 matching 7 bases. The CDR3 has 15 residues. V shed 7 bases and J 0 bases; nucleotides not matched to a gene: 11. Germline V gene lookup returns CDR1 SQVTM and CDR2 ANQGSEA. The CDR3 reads CSAGTGAYMNTEAFF. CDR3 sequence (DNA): TGCAGCGCCGGCACAGGGGCCTACATGAACACTGAAGCTTTCTTT.